This T cell receptor beta chain was identified during a study of CD8 T cell repertoires and HIV-1 epitope variants. Study in general: Separate from the cultures, 1M uncultured T cells served as baseline.

Produced via immunoSEQ multiplex PCR; TCRdb's table is partial and in-frame only. The sample gives 2,500 to 3,500 clones, about 70% of which show up once; about 40% is in the top ten. Germline CDR1 reads SGHVS; CDR2 reads FNYEAQ. The ends lost 1 base at V and 6 bases at J; junction bases unmatched: 12. This CDR3 contains 16 residues. On this clone: Its matching antigen is unknown.

Specimen: cultured CD8+ T cells derived from PBMCs. J is TRBJ2-7 and V is TRBV7-6; 7 bases are shared with TRBD2. The sequence was collected from a male donor with HIV. DNA of the CDR3: TGTGCCAGCAGCTTAGGCGTGGGGGGGGGACCCCTCGAGCAGTACTTC. Translated: CASSLGVGGGPLEQYF.